The sequence of this T cell receptor beta chain was determined in a study of shared clonotypes between healthy human individuals. Naive CD8 cells lacked CD45RO and underwent positive selection for CCR7, leaving out terminally differentiated effector memory CD45RA+ cells. This clone was recorded once. Sorted-subset replicate PCR reactions contained roughly 200 ng DNA, corresponding to approximately 30,000 T cell genomes. Profiling relied on immunoSEQ multiplex PCR, and the TCRdb table lists in-frame clones only, not all of them. The table includes about 2 million clones, about 95% detected once. The CDR3 is made up of 15 amino acids. CDR1 and CDR2 from the germline V gene are SGDLS and YYNGEE. With 0 bases clipped from V and 4 bases from J, the junction kept 6 bases outside the gene matches.

The receptor's source is a man younger than 35 in good health. What was sequenced was naive CD8+ T cells sorted from blood. The chain joins TRBV9 to TRBJ2-5; 7 nucleotides align to TRBD2. For the CDR3, the DNA is TGTGCCAGCAGCGTAGGGGGAGGGCCGGTAGAGACCCAGTACTTC. Protein: CASSVGGGPVETQYF.